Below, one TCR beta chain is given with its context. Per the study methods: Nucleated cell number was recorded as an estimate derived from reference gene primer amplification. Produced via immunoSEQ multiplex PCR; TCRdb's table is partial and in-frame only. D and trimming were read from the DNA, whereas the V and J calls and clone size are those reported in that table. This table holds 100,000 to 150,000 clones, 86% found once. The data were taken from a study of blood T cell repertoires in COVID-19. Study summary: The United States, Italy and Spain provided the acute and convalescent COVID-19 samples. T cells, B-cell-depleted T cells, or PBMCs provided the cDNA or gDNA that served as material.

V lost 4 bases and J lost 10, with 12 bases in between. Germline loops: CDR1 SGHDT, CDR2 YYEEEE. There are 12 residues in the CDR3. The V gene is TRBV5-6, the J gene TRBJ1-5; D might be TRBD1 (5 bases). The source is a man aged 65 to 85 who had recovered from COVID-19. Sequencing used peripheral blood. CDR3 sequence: CASSRRDYPQHF. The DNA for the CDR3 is TGTGCCAGCAGCCGCCGGGACTATCCCCAGCATTTT.